The source of this TCR beta chain is a study of cytomegalovirus exposure and HLA in healthy donors (dated by TCRdb to about 2017). Regarding the research as a whole: According to an earlier analysis of 550 to 700 of the donors, 150 million to 200 million T cells yielded approximately 120 million unique TCR beta sequences and 276 Gb of sequence data. In a later analysis, previously published TCR beta repertoires from some 640 donors were re-analyzed and high-resolution HLA genotyping was added so that TCR occurrence patterns could be studied. All discovery cohort repertoires had been generated on a single sequencing platform. The genetic ancestry cluster associated with self-reported Caucasian donors included over 80% of the 300 to 400 genotyped donors. Alongside the repertoire data, information on donor age, sex, ethnicity and CMV serostatus was compiled. In a later genetic analysis, genome-wide SNP genotypes for about 55% of the 666 donors were used, and that subset was treated as a discovery cohort. High-throughput TCR immunosequencing, statistical association of individual TCRs with disease status, and machine learning were combined to predict cytomegalovirus infection status. Class I and class II HLA loci were covered by the typing at four-digit resolution. Roughly five DR-DQ haplotypes were treated as single units for association and clustering because of strong linkage in the cohort. Across about 370 genotyped donors of the cohort, an average of roughly 250,000 unique TCR beta nucleotide sequences per donor were sequenced, and 15% to 20% of those sequences were non-productive. An earlier analysis of around 580 of the donors used high-throughput TCR beta sequencing to judge whether each TCR beta V gene segment behaved as functional or pseudogenic. Rather than using new phenotypic data, the later analysis identified candidate immune exposures from TCR beta sequences and from how often those sequences occurred across donors. Besides the first cohort of about 730 subjects, a separate validation cohort made up of about 120 different subjects was used. The study aimed to test whether cataloging public T cell receptors could reveal signatures of past pathogen exposure. The T cell repertoires of around 670 subjects were profiled by immunosequencing and related to cytomegalovirus serostatus. The number of typed donors differed by locus: roughly 629-640 for A, B, C, DRB1 and DQB1; approximately 520 for DQA1; fewer than 610 for DPA1; and 400 to 480 for DPB1. Approximately 300 gigabases of sequencing data and around 88 million unique TCR sequences made up an early release that covered 500 to 650 HLA-typed donors.

The cohort was made up of 500 to 850 healthy bone marrow donors. At the time of sampling, all cohort members were nominally healthy, though unrecorded immune exposures were likely present. The donor tested CMV seronegative and was one of the 352 seronegative cohort members. A peripheral blood sample was provided by each donor, and peripheral blood mononuclear cells were used for TCR beta sequencing. Genomic DNA was extracted from the blood cell samples with the Qiagen DNeasy Blood Extraction Kit. Remarks on this clone: Its antigen is still unknown. Within one base of it there is no much larger clone, and no base qualities were kept. The sample holds other DNA sequences that translate to the same CDR3.

The full study reports these points: A later analysis found that HLA-associated TCR beta chains were more clonally expanded and had lower generation probabilities than equally common non-associated chains. A total of roughly 160 TCR beta chains were listed by the study as associated with cytomegalovirus. Linkage disequilibrium might explain the correlated functional status among segregating V segments, but an unknown experimental factor could not be excluded. A later analysis reported that several top co-occurrence clusters appeared linked to parvovirus B19, influenza, CMV and Epstein-Barr virus. For the cohort, immune exposure information was limited to CMV serostatus. Only TCR beta chains were sequenced in this cohort, and the absence of alpha or paired-chain data limited detectable features. While some public TCRs were present in many individuals, most TCR sequences turned up only very rarely across donors. Specific HLA alleles were associated with 15,000 to 20,000 TCR beta sequences at a false discovery rate of 0.05 in a later analysis. Roughly uniform sequencing depth across donors was assumed in presence/absence analyses, although this assumption may not hold. The classifier was reported to diagnose cytomegalovirus status with high specificity and sensitivity in both the original and validation cohorts. According to the authors, the approach could potentially be generalized to other disease states and immunological phenotypes. Three of the identified cytomegalovirus-associated TCR beta chains were confirmed in vitro to be specific for cytomegalovirus antigens. The earlier analysis of a few hundred of the donors excluded fewer than 20 rarely observed V segments, including chromosome 9 orphons, because counts were too low. In an earlier analysis of about 540 of the donors, most TCR beta V segments were observed in productive rearrangements about 90% or about 30% of the time, broadly matching IMGT annotations. Assigning TCR associations to individual alleles was difficult when HLA alleles, especially DR and DQ, strongly co-occurred. According to a later genetic analysis, donors in an Asian-associated ancestry cluster had fewer N-insertions in productive TCRs than the approximately 670-donor mean. In a later genetic analysis, a missense DCLRE1C variant was associated with V-gene and J-gene trimming of TCR beta chains, and the association was replicated in an independent cohort. Most CMV-associated TCR beta chains appeared to be HLA-restricted in a later analysis, and the HLA associations seemed to be driven largely by CMV exposure. The 87-base-pair reads could not distinguish some IMGT-functional V segments, including TRBV6-2 and TRBV6-3, so those segments were excluded. A further reported finding was that TCR beta sequences accurately predicted the HLA-A and HLA-B alleles for most subjects in the first cohort. A cluster of highly shared sequence variants was judged likely to be a technical artifact of the sequencing pipeline. HLA typing was unavailable for some donors at each locus, so association tests used only the typed subset. According to a later analysis, TCR association rates differed among HLA loci, with DRB1 alleles showing the most associated TCRs and HLA-C alleles showing the fewest.

Relative to germline, V is missing 5 bases and J is missing 0 bases, with 5 bases of the junction outside any gene match. CDR1 SGHVS and CDR2 FNYEAQ were looked up in the germline V gene. The CDR3 sequence holds 15 residues, the cysteine and phenylalanine included. Only the CDR3 portion is preserved as DNA: 45 bases, with reading frame beginning at the first base. Libraries were constructed by the immunoSEQ multiplex PCR assay. For the multiplex PCR, a mixture combining 60 forward primers for TCR Vbeta segments and 13 reverse primers for TCR Jbeta segments was used. The CDR3 region of rearranged TCR beta genes was amplified from genomic DNA with a multiplex PCR assay. On the Illumina HiSeq System, the amplified TCR beta libraries were sequenced as 87-base-pair reads. The paper's data handling went like this. A later analysis tallied 75 million to 95 million unique TCR beta chains across the roughly 610 repertoires, and approximately 11 million of those chains were shared by two or more donors. A nearest-neighbor algorithm error-corrected the raw reads and collapsed the reads into unique sequences, merging closely related sequences to remove PCR and sequencing errors. V, D and J gene segments were assigned by aligning CDR3 sequences to IMGT reference sequences. For a sequence to be retained, a match of at least six nucleotides to both a V gene segment and a J gene segment was required. Rearrangements were classified as productive when the CDR3 lacked stop codons and remained in frame with V and J, and all other rearrangements were classified as non-productive. Following IMGT convention, CDR3 was defined as the stretch from the second conserved V-encoded cysteine up to the conserved J-encoded phenylalanine. In an earlier analysis of 500 to 650 of the donors, sequences lacking an unambiguous match to a single V gene segment were excluded. In an earlier analysis of several hundred of the donors, V segments were called functional above 56.7% productive rearrangements and were called segregating when the between-donor standard deviation exceeded 5%. A statistical classification framework was developed to diagnose cytomegalovirus status using the catalog of TCR beta chain sequences. A later analysis assigned V and J genes by comparing TCR nucleotide sequences with IMGT/GENE-DB human TR gene sequences. A later analysis assigned CDR3 sequences and most-parsimonious VDJ recombination scenarios with the TCRdist pipeline. In a later analysis, each TCR beta chain was defined by its CDR3 amino acid sequence together with its V-gene family, and reads lacking a unique V-gene family were excluded. As a way to deal with suspected cross-contamination and a sequencing artifact, a later analysis dropped hundreds of nucleotide sequences that were highly shared and had low generation probability. In a later analysis, a clonal expansion index for each public chain was calculated from normalized within-repertoire ranks of inferred template counts. A later analysis computed generation probabilities with a VDJ recombination model fitted to out-of-frame rearrangements, and checked the results against IGoR. A later analysis scored TCR-TCR, TCR-HLA and TCR-CMV co-occurrence with hypergeometric tests, applying a repertoire-size bias correction to TCR pairs. False discovery rates were estimated in a later analysis by permuting HLA or CMV assignments 20 times. In a later analysis, co-occurring TCRs were grouped using DBSCAN, and TCRdist sequence similarity was added for clustering within HLA-allele-positive subsets. Repertoires with fewer than 30,000 or more than 120,000 public chains, plus five repertoires with anomalous nucleotide sharing, were excluded from co-occurrence clustering. TCRdb stores this immuneACCESS table with in-frame sequences only. Part of the clones is absent; in the studies checked, under half of the shortfall reflects unresolved V genes, and no reason is known for the rest. D and trimming were read from the DNA, whereas the V and J calls and clone size are those reported in that table. For this sample there are some 160,000 clones; roughly 82% appear just once. The ten biggest clones cover around 3.2% of the sample.

The specimen sequenced was PBMCs. The sequence came from a male donor in good health and CMV-seronegative. The V gene is TRBV7-6 and the J gene is TRBJ2-7; 9 bases in the junction line up with TRBD2. The CDR3 protein: CASSPRAGGSYEQYF. The DNA sequence is as follows: TGTGCCAGCAGCCCGCGAGCGGGGGGCTCCTACGAGCAGTACTTC.